These 30 T cell receptor beta chains share one sample of origin, sequenced in a study of tumor-infiltrating lymphocytes in localized non-small cell lung cancer. Measured with immunoSEQ multiplex PCR; TCRdb has only the in-frame clones, and not every one. The table includes some 5,000 clones, about 96% detected once. The specimen sequenced was uninvolved lung tissue not adjacent to the tumor. These receptors came from a human donor with non-small cell lung cancer.

This rearrangement joins TRBV6-5 to TRBJ1-1; no clear D gene. Germline V gives CDR1 MNHEY, CDR2 SVGAGI. Trimming pared 5 bases from V and 4 bases from J, leaving 11 bases between. This CDR3 is built from 13 residues. As DNA, the CDR3 is TGTGCCAGCAGTCTCCAGACTGCCACTGAAGCTTTCTTT. It encodes CASSLQTATEAFF.

The chain's CDR3 is CASSQDRPSYEKLFF. The DNA of the CDR3 is TGTGCCAGCAGCCAAGATCGACCGAGCTATGAAAAACTGTTTTTT. The gene calls are TRBV4-2 and TRBJ1-4; no clear D. CDR1 LGHNA and CDR2 YNFKEQ come from the germline V gene. V dropped 0 bases and J dropped 6 bases, with 11 bases sitting between them. The CDR3 has 15 residues.

The chain couples TRBV30 to TRBJ1-5; TRBD1 is a possible D gene (5 bases). V was pared by 2 bases and J by 4 bases, with 9 bases between. Germline CDR1 is GTSNPN and CDR2 is SVGIG (reference sequence). The CDR3 extends over 13 amino acids. The CDR3: CAWSKGANQPQHF. DNA for the CDR3: TGTGCCTGGAGTAAAGGGGCGAATCAGCCCCAGCATTTT.

This chain links TRBV7-6 with TRBJ1-2, with D tentatively TRBD1 (5 bases). Trimming left V 5 bases short and J 8 bases short, with 12 bases between. This CDR3 has 12 amino acids. Germline CDR1 is SGHVS and CDR2 is FNYEAQ. CDR3: CASSPGLRGYTF. The DNA of the CDR3 is TGTGCCAGCAGCCCAGGGTTGAGAGGCTACACCTTC.

Details on this clone: One junction end does not reproduce the germline sequence, and a read error may be involved. The rearrangement links TRBV7-7 to TRBJ1-4; 9 nucleotides agree with TRBD1. The CDR3 runs 14 residues. The V gene's germline CDR1 is SSHAT and CDR2 FNYEAQ (reference sequence). This chain's CDR3 is CASSPGTGLEKLFF. Written as DNA, the CDR3 is TGTGCTAGCAGCCCCGGGACAGGGCTTGAAAAACTGTTTTTT.

CDR3 coding DNA: TGTGCCAGCAGCCCAGATAGCCCAGGCTACTATGGCTACACCTTC. Encoded protein: CASSPDSPGYYGYTF. J is TRBJ1-2 and V is TRBV7-2; D gene uncertain. Per the germline V gene, CDR1 is SGHTA and CDR2 is FQGNSA. Trimming removed 5 bases from V and 3 bases from J, with 16 bases in between. This CDR3 spans 15 amino acids.

The chain uses TRBV5-1 and TRBJ2-3, with TRBD1 as a possible D gene (6 bases). The CDR3 is 15 amino acids. V lost 4 bases, J lost 3 bases, and 15 bases lay in between. Germline V CDR1 and CDR2: SGHRS, YFSETQ. The CDR3 loop is CASSPGDVRTDTQYF. CDR3 DNA sequence: TGCGCCAGCAGCCCAGGGGACGTTAGGACAGATACGCAGTATTTT.

The CDR3 nucleotides are TGTGCCAGTAGTACGGGACAGTTCTTTGATAGCACAGATACGCAGTATTTT. It specifies CASSTGQFFDSTDTQYF. The chain is built from TRBV19 and TRBJ2-3; TRBD1 aligns across 7 bases. Germline loops: CDR1 LNHDA, CDR2 SQIVND (reference sequence). The CDR3 extends over 17 amino acids. Trimming removed 4 bases from V and 0 bases from J; junction bases left unmatched: 10. Looking up the rest from reference TRBV19 and TRBJ2-3 gives the full variable domain: DGGITQSPKYLFRKEGQNVTLSCEQNLNHDAMYWYRQDPGQGLRLIYYSQIVNDFQKGDIAEGYSVSREKKESFPLTVTSAQKNPTAFYLCASSTGQFFDSTDTQYFGPGTRLTVL.

The chain is built from TRBV25-1 and TRBJ1-2; TRBD1 is a possible D gene (5 bases). Per the germline V gene, CDR1 is MGHDK and CDR2 is SYGVNS. The CDR3 spans 13 residues. V lost 8 bases, J lost 8 bases, and 18 bases lay in between. The CDR3 spells CASWDDLPRGYTF. CDR3 nucleotides: TGTGCCAGCTGGGACGATCTACCCCGGGGCTACACCTTC.

The gene calls are TRBV29-1 and TRBJ2-3, with 12 bases that match TRBD1. The CDR3 is 15 amino acids. V trimming: 8 bases; J trimming: 4 bases; junction bases outside the gene matches: 10. Germline V gene sequence: CDR1 SQVTM, CDR2 ANQGSEA. The CDR3 DNA reads as TGCAGCACGAGGGACAGGGGGCATTCATCAGATACGCAGTATTTT. Protein: CSTRDRGHSSDTQYF.

The chain employs TRBV6-5 and TRBJ1-2, with D possibly matching TRBD1 (5 bases). Per the germline V gene, CDR1 is MNHEY and CDR2 is SVGAGI. The V gene lost 5 bases and the J gene lost 4 bases, with 17 bases spanning the gap. This CDR3 region has 15 residues. This chain's CDR3 is CASSPQSSGSYGYTF. The CDR3 DNA sequence: TGTGCCAGCAGTCCCCAAAGCTCAGGGAGCTATGGCTACACCTTC.

V is TRBV7-2 and J is TRBJ2-7; 12 nucleotides align to TRBD2. The germline CDR1 and CDR2 sequences are SGHTA and FQGNSA. Germline trimming cut 5 bases from V and 6 bases from J; bases unmatched to any gene: 11. The CDR3 consists of 16 residues. The CDR3 protein is CASSPLPTSGSGEQYF. DNA of the CDR3: TGTGCCAGCAGCCCGTTACCGACTAGCGGGAGTGGCGAGCAGTACTTC.

The genes are TRBV21-1 and TRBJ1-2. TRBV21-1 is recorded as a pseudogene. CDR3 length: 12 amino acids. Here the CDR3 reads CASSSQTSGYTF. In DNA form, the CDR3 reads TGTGCCAGCAGCAGCCAAACGAGTGGCTACACCTTC.

The gene calls are TRBV15 and TRBJ1-6; 7 nucleotides line up with TRBD1. The CDR3 is 15 residues long. The J segment lost 9 bases and the V segment lost 1 base, leaving 6 bases of the junction unmatched. In germline, CDR1 is LNHNV, CDR2 YYDKDF (reference sequence). CDR3 DNA: TGTGCCACCAGCAGAGCGACAGGGAGCGGTTCACCCCTCCACTTT. Residues: CATSRATGSGSPLHF.

V gene TRBV18 combines with J gene TRBJ1-2, with 7 positions matching TRBD1. The CDR3 runs to 15 residues. The V and J ends lost 4 bases and 2 bases, in that order; junction bases with no gene match: 7. Germline V gene sequence: CDR1 KGHSH, CDR2 LQKENI. The CDR3 reads CASSREGAINYGYTF. The CDR3 nucleotides read TGTGCCAGCTCACGGGAGGGGGCCATAAACTATGGCTACACCTTC.

V and J are TRBV11-2 and TRBJ2-1; no clear D gene. Germline loops: CDR1 SGHAT, CDR2 FQNNGV. V shed 3 bases and J shed 11 bases, with 8 bases lying between them. The CDR3 sequence is 11 residues long. The CDR3 nucleotides are TGTGCCAGCAGCTTTGAAGGACAGCAGTTCTTC. This encodes CASSFEGQQFF.

The rearrangement joins TRBV30 to TRBJ2-3; the D gene is possibly TRBD1 (6 bases). CDR3 length equals 15 residues. The ends were cut back, 5 bases at V and 2 bases at J, with 17 bases in the middle. The germline V gene has CDR1 GTSNPN and CDR2 SVGIG (reference sequence). CDR3 sequence reads: CAWGPGTFNTDTQYF. Here the CDR3 DNA reads TGTGCCTGGGGTCCCGGGACATTTAACACAGATACGCAGTATTTT.

This clone has just a few counts. The gene calls are TRBV30 and TRBJ1-1; a possible D gene is TRBD1 (6 bases). V was cut by 2 bases and J by 4 bases, with 17 bases left in between. The germline V gene has CDR1 GTSNPN and CDR2 SVGIG (reference sequence). The CDR3 extends over 15 amino acids. CDR3 residues: CAWSWPEGGRTEAFF. The CDR3 region has the DNA TGTGCCTGGAGTTGGCCCGAGGGGGGGCGCACTGAAGCTTTCTTT.

The chain has TRBV7-9 and TRBJ1-4; D may be TRBD1 (6 bases). Germline assignment: CDR1 SEHNR and CDR2 FQNEAQ (reference sequence). V lost 4 bases and J lost 4, with 13 bases in between. The CDR3 contains 15 residues. The CDR3 nucleotides are TGTGCCAGCAGCTCACTGACAGGAATTAATGAAAAACTGTTTTTT. This translates into CASSSLTGINEKLFF. Complete variable domain (other parts from reference TRBV7-9 and TRBJ1-4): DTGVSQNPRHKITKRGQNVTFRCDPISEHNRLYWYRQTLGQGPEFLTYFQNEAQLEKSRLLSDRFSAERPKGSFSTLEIQRTEQGDSAMYLCASSSLTGINEKLFFGSGTQLSVL.

This chain connects TRBV9 to TRBJ1-3; D is unresolved. CDR1 is SGDLS, CDR2 YYNGEE, per germline. The CDR3 is 14 residues long. V lost 0 bases to trimming and J lost 8 bases, with 12 bases between them. The CDR3 sequence: CASSVGPATDTIYF. CDR3 DNA: TGTGCCAGCAGCGTAGGTCCAGCCACCGACACCATATATTTT.

The CDR3, as DNA: TGTGCCAGCAGCCAAGGTTTGGCTGACTCCCCCGGGGAGCTGTTTTTT. Protein sequence: CASSQGLADSPGELFF. The chain employs TRBV4-2 and TRBJ2-2; D uncertain. The CDR3 consists of 16 residues. Trimming removed 1 base at V and 6 bases at J, with 15 bases between. Germline V gene data show CDR1 as LGHNA and CDR2 as YNFKEQ.

J is TRBJ2-1 and V is TRBV7-6, with 12 bases that match TRBD2. The germline V gene encodes CDR1 SGHVS and CDR2 FNYEAQ. This CDR3 is built from 15 residues. V trimming: 5 bases; J trimming: 6 bases; junction bases outside the gene matches: 5. CDR3: CASSHRLAGANEQFF. In DNA form, the CDR3 reads TGTGCCAGCAGCCATAGACTAGCGGGAGCCAATGAGCAGTTCTTC.

The rearrangement joins TRBV5-1 to TRBJ2-7; D may match TRBD1 or TRBD2 (6 bases each). Trimming removed 0 bases at V and 2 bases at J, with 18 bases between. CDR1 SGHRS and CDR2 YFSETQ come from the germline V gene. The CDR3 extends over 17 amino acids. CDR3 loop: CASSLGGWGANTYEQYF. The CDR3, as DNA: TGCGCCAGCAGCTTGGGGGGCTGGGGGGCGAATACCTACGAGCAGTACTTC.

This chain joins TRBV5-1 and TRBJ2-7; D might be TRBD2 (5 bases). Trimming took off 4 bases at V and 0 bases at J, with 17 bases between the two ends. The germline CDR1 and CDR2 sequences are SGHRS and YFSETQ. The CDR3 length is 16 residues. The CDR3 is CASSPQVLGSSYEQYF. As DNA, the CDR3 is TGCGCCAGCAGCCCCCAGGTATTGGGGAGCTCCTACGAGCAGTACTTC. The full variable domain, rest sourced from reference TRBV5-1 and TRBJ2-7, is KAGVTQTPRYLIKTRGQQVTLSCSPISGHRSVSWYQQTPGQGLQFLFEYFSETQRNKGNFPGRFSGRQFSNSRSEMNVSTLELGDSALYLCASSPQVLGSSYEQYFGPGTRLTVT.

In regard to this clone: Relative to the germline gene, one junction end is altered; a read error may explain this. The sample has other DNA sequences that encode this CDR3 too. The V and J genes are TRBV2 and TRBJ1-1; TRBD1 is a possible D gene (5 bases). The CDR3 totals 13 residues. The germline CDR1 and CDR2 sequences are SNHLY and FYNNEI. CDR3 residues: CASSRDGYTEAFF. CDR3 nucleotide sequence: TGTGCCAGCAGTCGGGACGGCTACACTGAAGCCTTCTTT.

This clone was observed a single time. The chain links TRBV30 to TRBJ1-1; possibly TRBD1 for D (5 bases). V was cut by 0 bases and J by 6 bases, with 14 bases left in between. The CDR3 sequence is 14 residues long. Germline V gives CDR1 GTSNPN, CDR2 SVGIG (reference sequence). The CDR3 here is CAWSVLGQGAEAFF. CDR3 in DNA: TGTGCCTGGAGTGTATTGGGCCAGGGCGCTGAAGCTTTCTTT.

V is TRBV14 and J is TRBJ1-2; TRBD1 agrees at 7 bases. CDR1 and CDR2 from the germline V gene are SGHDN and FVKESK. V gave up 4 bases and J gave up 3 bases; unmatched junction bases: 2. This CDR3 has 13 residues. CDR3 loop: CASSPGTDYGYTF. In DNA, the CDR3 is TGTGCCAGCAGCCCCGGGACAGACTATGGCTACACCTTC.

The J gene is TRBJ2-3, the V gene TRBV6-1; 9 bases line up with TRBD1. Germline loops: CDR1 MNHNS, CDR2 SASEGT. The V and J ends lost 4 bases and 8 bases, in that order; junction bases with no gene match: 13. CDR3 size: 16 residues. The chain's CDR3 is CASSAVGQGSQGTQYF. The DNA of the CDR3 is TGTGCCAGCAGTGCCGTGGGACAGGGCTCACAGGGTACGCAGTATTTT.

The chain combines TRBV7-2 with TRBJ2-7; perhaps TRBD2 as D (5 bases). The germline CDR1 and CDR2 sequences are SGHTA and FQGNSA. This CDR3 comprises 15 residues. The V end was cut by 1 base, the J end by 2 bases, with 12 bases between. CDR3: CASSLGVAQAYEQYF. CDR3 DNA sequence: TGTGCCAGCAGCTTAGGGGTAGCGCAAGCCTACGAGCAGTACTTC. The full variable domain, in which reference TRBV7-2 and TRBJ2-7 provide the parts outside the CDR3, is GAGVSQSPSNKVTEKGKDVELRCDPISGHTALYWYRQSLGQGLEFLIYFQGNSAPDKSGLPSDRFSAERTGGSVSTLTIQRTQQEDSAVYLCASSLGVAQAYEQYFGPGTRLTVT.

Comment on this clone: Additional DNA sequences in this sample encode the identical CDR3. V usage is TRBV10-3 and J usage is TRBJ1-5; 7 bases map to TRBD1. The CDR3 extends over 14 amino acids. Losses at the gene ends were 8 bases for V and 0 bases for J; bases not matched to a gene: 4. Germline loops: CDR1 ENHRY, CDR2 SYGVKD. The CDR3 sequence is CAIGTGDSNQPQHF. In nucleotides, the CDR3 is TGTGCCATCGGTACAGGGGATAGCAATCAGCCCCAGCATTTT.